This T cell receptor beta chain emerged from a study of molecular identifiers for immune sequencing clone quantification. General observations from the study: Detectable among one million naive cells, according to reports, was Jurkat TCR RNA spiked in from one cell. Effector cells kept over 98% of their molecules in clones above 20 RNA copies, while naive cells kept under 1% there.

The naive CD8 libraries originated from between about 17,000 and 1,000,000 sorted cells and drew on 10%, 30% or 50% RNA. TCRdb re-called the PCR reads with MiXCR, one entry per CDR3 protein. The top ten clones hold roughly 0.81% of a sample with about 510,000 distinct CDR3 sequences, about a fifth of them seen once. This clonotype has ten or more counts. Its antigen is not known. The CDR3 extends over 14 amino acids. Trimming removed 5 bases at V and 3 bases at J, with 13 bases between. Sample: naive CD8+ T cells from blood, with Jurkat cell RNA spiked in. Sample subset: FACS-sorted CD8+CD4-CCR7+CD45RA+ naive T cells. This TCR was sampled from a human donor in good health. Some libraries in this study had Jurkat cell RNA spiked in. This chain uses TRBV12-3 or TRBV12-4 with TRBJ1-1, with D possibly being TRBD1 (6 bases). In nucleotides, the CDR3 is TGTGCCAGCAGTCCGGACTGGGGGCACACTGAAGCTTTCTTT. Translation gives CASSPDWGHTEAFF.